This T cell receptor (beta chain) was recovered during a study of response to subunit inactivated influenza vaccine. Study observations and caveats: New T cells are recruited in small numbers by each seasonal influenza vaccination, according to the authors' suggestion.

The CDR3 totals 14 residues. V was pared by 5 bases and J by 2 bases, with 4 bases of the junction left unmatched. The V gene's germline CDR1 is SGHTA and CDR2 FQGNSA. This clonotype was seen at least ten times. Its antigen is unknown. TCRdb used MiXCR to reprocess the RT-PCR reads, holding one entry per CDR3 protein. The sample holds 650,000 to 800,000 distinct CDR3 sequences, approximately 14% seen once. This chain links TRBV7-2 with TRBJ2-7; 9 bases are shared with TRBD1. The sequence was obtained from a man over 45 who received an inactivated influenza vaccine. The sample was PBMCs from blood, taken roughly 2 weeks before vaccination. Written as DNA, the CDR3 is TGTGCCAGCAGCAAAACAGGGGGCCCCTACGAGCAGTACTTC. This translates into CASSKTGGPYEQYF.